The clone carrying this T cell receptor (beta chain) has just one count. The target antigen is unknown. This entry belongs to a study of shared clonotypes between healthy human individuals. Study-level information: Each donor had three CD4 naive, three CD4 memory, two CD8 naive and one CD8 memory plate. Study-wide results and limits: Sequencing depth was predicted to influence how clonotypes are shared among donors.

Trimming cost V 4 bases and J 5 bases; bases outside gene matches: 9. CDR3 length: 16 amino acids. The germline V gene has CDR1 LGHNA and CDR2 YNFKEQ. Sequenced by immunoSEQ multiplex PCR; TCRdb stores in-frame clones only, minus some. This table has 2,500,000 or so clones, 93% appearing once. Sequenced input: naive CD4+ T cells from PBMCs. Described subset: CD45RA+ positively selected. The chain employs TRBV4-2 and TRBJ1-5; 9 positions match TRBD1. This receptor was obtained from a man aged 18 to 29 in good health. Some clones in this sample may be carry-over from other donors' samples. The CDR3 spells CASSRSDRGEYQPQHF. CDR3 DNA: TGTGCCAGCAGCCGATCGGACAGGGGTGAATATCAGCCCCAGCATTTT.